This T cell receptor (beta chain) emerged from a study of a mutant IDH1 vaccine in newly diagnosed glioma. Regarding the study as a whole: Top-clonotype changes in peripheral T cells seemed unrelated to pseudoprogression.

V was shortened by 3 bases and J by 3 bases, with 12 bases between the two germline ends. Germline loops: CDR1 SGHRS, CDR2 YFSETQ. The CDR3 contains 14 residues. Produced via immunoSEQ multiplex PCR; TCRdb's table is partial and in-frame only. The table has some 130,000 clones, about 80% seen once. The table lists this clone with a few counts. Its matching antigen is unknown. This sample's time point: week 11, during vaccination. One vaccine dose held 300 ug of mutant IDH1 20-mer peptide and came with topical imiquimod. The chain combines TRBV5-1 with TRBJ1-1; no clear D. Specimen: PBMCs, collected from a glioma patient whose treatment included an IDH1 peptide vaccine. The clonotype originates from a man aged 40-55 years with glioma. CDR3: CASSSGIWDTEAFF. DNA of the CDR3: TGCGCCAGCAGCTCCGGGATTTGGGACACTGAAGCTTTCTTT.